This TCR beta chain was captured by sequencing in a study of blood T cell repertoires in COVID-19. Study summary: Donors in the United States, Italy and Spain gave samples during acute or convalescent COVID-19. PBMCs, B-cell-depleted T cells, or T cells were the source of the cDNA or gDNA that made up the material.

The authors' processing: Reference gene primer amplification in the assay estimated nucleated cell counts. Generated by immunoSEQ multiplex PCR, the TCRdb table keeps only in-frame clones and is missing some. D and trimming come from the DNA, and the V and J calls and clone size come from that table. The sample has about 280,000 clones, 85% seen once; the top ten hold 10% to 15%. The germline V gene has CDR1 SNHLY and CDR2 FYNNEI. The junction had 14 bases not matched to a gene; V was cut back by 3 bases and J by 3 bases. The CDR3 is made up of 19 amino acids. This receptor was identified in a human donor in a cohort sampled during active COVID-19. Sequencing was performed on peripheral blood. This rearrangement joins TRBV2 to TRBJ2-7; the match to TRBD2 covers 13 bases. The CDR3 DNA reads TGTGCCAGCAGTGACCCAGGGGGGACTAGCGGGATTAGGGGCTACGAGCAGTACTTC. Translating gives CASSDPGGTSGIRGYEQYF.